The 10 T cell receptor beta chains presented below share a single source sample, sequenced in a study of blood T cell repertoires in COVID-19. Sequencing was performed with immunoSEQ multiplex PCR; in TCRdb, only in-frame clones are kept and a portion is missing. The data show more than 300,000 clones, around 83% seen once. Specimen: peripheral blood. The receptors shown here come from a woman aged 50 to 65 with acute or convalescent COVID-19.

The chain links TRBV28 to TRBJ1-1; 9 bases line up with TRBD1. The V segment lost 2 bases and the J segment 6 bases; nucleotides outside the gene matches: 7. The CDR3 is 15 residues long. CDR1 MDHEN and CDR2 SYDVKM come from the germline V gene. CDR3 in DNA: TGTGCCAGCAGTTTAAACGGACAGGGGAGGGCTGAAGCTTTCTTT. Translation: CASSLNGQGRAEAFF.

The chain couples TRBV18 to TRBJ2-2, with 11 bases lining up with TRBD1. Germline V gene sequence: CDR1 KGHSH, CDR2 LQKENI. The CDR3 totals 18 residues. After removal of 2 bases from V and 4 bases from J, the junction contained 9 bases not matched to a gene. The CDR3 here is CASSPRADRGLGTGELFF. Written as DNA, the CDR3 is TGTGCCAGCTCACCAAGGGCGGACAGGGGGCTCGGCACCGGGGAGCTGTTTTTT.

This clone was observed a few times. This chain uses TRBV5-1 with TRBJ2-3, with 7 positions matching TRBD1. CDR1 is SGHRS, CDR2 YFSETQ, per germline. V was clipped by 6 bases and J by 6 bases; unmatched bases: 10. The CDR3 has 14 amino acids. The CDR3 DNA reads TGCGCCAGCAACACCGGGACAGTCTTTGATACGCAGTATTTT. This translates into CASNTGTVFDTQYF. The full variable domain, with the rest looked up from reference TRBV5-1 and TRBJ2-3, is KAGVTQTPRYLIKTRGQQVTLSCSPISGHRSVSWYQQTPGQGLQFLFEYFSETQRNKGNFPGRFSGRQFSNSRSEMNVSTLELGDSALYLCASNTGTVFDTQYFGPGTRLTVL.

The rearrangement uses TRBV6-2 or TRBV6-3 and TRBJ2-7; D is ambiguous. Germline CDR1 MNHEY, CDR2 SVGEGT. CDR3 length equals 14 residues. The V end lost 2 bases, the J end lost 3 bases, and 11 bases lay between the germline ends. The CDR3 bases are TGTGCCAGCAGTTACGCCAGTAGCAGCTACGAGCAGTACGTC. Residues: CASSYASSSYEQYV.

V gene TRBV5-1 combines with J gene TRBJ1-1; 7 nucleotides line up with TRBD1. The ends lost 1 base at V and 10 bases at J; junction bases unmatched: 10. CDR1 SGHRS and CDR2 YFSETQ come from the germline V gene. This CDR3 has 14 residues. CDR3 sequence (DNA): TGCGCCAGCAGCTTGTACGGGACAGATATCGGAGCTTTCTTT. Encoded protein: CASSLYGTDIGAFF.

The rearrangement links TRBV12-3 or TRBV12-4 to TRBJ2-1, with D hard to call. The CDR3 totals 12 residues. The germline V and J ends were trimmed by 2 bases and 10 bases, with 9 bases remaining between them. CDR3 residues: CASSLSSREQFF. CDR3 nucleotides: TGTGCCAGCAGTTTAAGTTCCCGGGAGCAGTTCTTC.

V is TRBV7-9 and J is TRBJ2-1; 13 bases fit TRBD2. CDR1 is SEHNR, CDR2 FQNEAQ, per germline (reference sequence). The V and J ends lost 5 bases and 5 bases, in that order; junction bases with no gene match: 6. The CDR3 has 16 residues. In nucleotides, the CDR3 is TGTGCCAGCAGCGCCCTAGGACTAGCGGGAGACAATGAGCAGTTCTTC. Protein: CASSALGLAGDNEQFF.

The chain recombines TRBV4-3 with TRBJ2-1; possibly TRBD2 for D (5 bases). The CDR3 has 14 amino acids. Germline V CDR1 and CDR2: LGHNA, YSLEER. The ends were cut back, 4 bases at V and 4 bases at J, with 11 bases in the middle. The CDR3 is CASSPGRGYNEQFF. The CDR3 DNA reads TGCGCCAGCAGCCCTGGGAGAGGGTACAATGAGCAGTTCTTC.

The chain employs TRBV5-6 and TRBJ2-5, with D possibly TRBD1 on 5 matching bases. V was trimmed by 0 bases and J by 3 bases, leaving 12 bases between them. This CDR3 comprises 15 residues. Germline CDR1 is SGHDT and CDR2 is YYEEEE. CDR3 sequence: CASSLGTPAKETQYF. The CDR3 nucleotides read TGTGCCAGCAGCTTGGGGACACCGGCCAAAGAGACCCAGTACTTC.

The sample holds a few counts of this clone. The rearrangement uses TRBV10-1 and TRBJ2-4; D unresolved. This CDR3 has 16 residues. The germline gives CDR1 WNHNN, CDR2 SYGVQD (reference sequence). Trimming left V 3 bases short and J 2 bases short, with 14 bases between. The CDR3 bases are TGCGCCAGCAGTGATGGCACAGACCCCACCAAAAACATTCAGTACTTC. Translated, it gives CASSDGTDPTKNIQYF.